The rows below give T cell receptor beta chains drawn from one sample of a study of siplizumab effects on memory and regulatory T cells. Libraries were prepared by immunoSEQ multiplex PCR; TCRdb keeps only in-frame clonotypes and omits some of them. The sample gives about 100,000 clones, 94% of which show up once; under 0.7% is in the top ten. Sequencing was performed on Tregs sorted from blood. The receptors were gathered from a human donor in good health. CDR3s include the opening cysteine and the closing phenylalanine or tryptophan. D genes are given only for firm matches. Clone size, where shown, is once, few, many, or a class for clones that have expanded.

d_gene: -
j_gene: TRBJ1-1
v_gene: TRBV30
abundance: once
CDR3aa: CAWTTAGIFEAFF
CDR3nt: TGTGCCTGGACGACCGCGGGAATATTTGAAGCTTTCTTT

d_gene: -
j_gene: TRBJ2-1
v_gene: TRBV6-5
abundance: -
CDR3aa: CASSLSGGHNEQFF
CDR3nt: TGTGCCAGCAGTCTTAGCGGTGGTCATAATGAGCAGTTCTTC

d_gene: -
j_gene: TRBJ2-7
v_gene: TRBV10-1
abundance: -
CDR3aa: CASSGNEQYF
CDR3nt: TGCGCCAGCAGTGGAAACGAGCAGTACTTC

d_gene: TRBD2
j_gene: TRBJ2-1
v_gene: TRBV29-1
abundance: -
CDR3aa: CSVVVSGGSPLTNEQFF
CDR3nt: TGCAGCGTTGTCGTTAGTGGCGGGAGTCCCCTAACTAATGAGCAGTTCTTC

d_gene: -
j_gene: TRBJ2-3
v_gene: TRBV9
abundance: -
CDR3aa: CASSVYRDFSDTQYF
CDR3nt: TGTGCCAGCAGCGTGTACAGGGATTTTTCAGATACGCAGTATTTT

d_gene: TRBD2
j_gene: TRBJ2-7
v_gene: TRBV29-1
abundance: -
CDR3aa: CSVVTSGFSYEQYF
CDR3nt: TGCAGCGTTGTCACTAGCGGCTTCTCCTACGAGCAGTACTTC

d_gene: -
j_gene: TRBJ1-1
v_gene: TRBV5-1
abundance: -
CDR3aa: CASSFQGPMNTEAFF
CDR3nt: TGCGCCAGCAGCTTCCAGGGCCCCATGAACACTGAAGCTTTCTTT

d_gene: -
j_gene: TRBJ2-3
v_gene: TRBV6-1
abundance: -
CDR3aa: CASSYPDRSTDTQYF
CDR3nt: TGTGCCAGCAGCTATCCCGACAGGAGCACAGATACGCAGTATTTT

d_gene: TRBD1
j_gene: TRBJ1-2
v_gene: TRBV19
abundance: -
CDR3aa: CASRKNRDRGVGGYTF
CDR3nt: TGTGCCAGTAGGAAAAACCGGGACAGGGGTGTCGGTGGCTACACCTTC

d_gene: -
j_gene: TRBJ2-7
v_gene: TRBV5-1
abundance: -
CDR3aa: CASSLDSSSYEQYF
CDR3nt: TGCGCCAGCAGCTTAGACAGCTCCTCATACGAGCAGTACTTC

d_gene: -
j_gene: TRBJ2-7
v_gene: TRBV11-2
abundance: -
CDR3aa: CASSLLGLPYEQYF
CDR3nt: TGTGCCAGCAGCTTACTTGGCCTCCCCTACGAGCAGTACTTC

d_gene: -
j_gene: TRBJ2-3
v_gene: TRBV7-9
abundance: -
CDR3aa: CASSLEWSTDTQYF
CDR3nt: TGTGCCAGCAGCTTAGAGTGGAGCACAGATACGCAGTATTTT

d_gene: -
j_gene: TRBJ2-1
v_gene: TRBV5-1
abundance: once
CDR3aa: CASNEGGPYNEQFF
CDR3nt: TGCGCCAGCAACGAAGGGGGTCCCTACAATGAGCAGTTCTTC

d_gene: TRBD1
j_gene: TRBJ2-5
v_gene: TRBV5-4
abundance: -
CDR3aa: CASSQTGVGETQYF
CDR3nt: TGTGCCAGCAGCCAAACAGGGGTGGGGGAGACCCAGTACTTC

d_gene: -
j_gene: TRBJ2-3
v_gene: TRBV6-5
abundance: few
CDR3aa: CASSYSETSFEYF
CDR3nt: TGTGCCAGCAGTTACTCCGAGACTAGTTTTGAGTATTTT

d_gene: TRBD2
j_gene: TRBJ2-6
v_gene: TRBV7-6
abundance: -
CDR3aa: CASSPLAGGPGANVLTF
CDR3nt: TGTGCCAGCAGCCCCCTAGCGGGAGGGCCTGGGGCCAACGTCCTGACTTTC

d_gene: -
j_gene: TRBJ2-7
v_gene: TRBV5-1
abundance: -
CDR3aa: CASSLGLGWTGANYEQYF
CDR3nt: TGCGCCAGCAGCTTGGGTTTGGGGTGGACGGGAGCGAACTACGAGCAGTACTTC

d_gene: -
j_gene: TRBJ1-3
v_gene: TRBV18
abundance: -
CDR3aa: CASSPTGPISGNTIYF
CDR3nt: TGTGCCAGCTCACCCACTGGGCCCATCTCTGGAAACACCATATATTTT

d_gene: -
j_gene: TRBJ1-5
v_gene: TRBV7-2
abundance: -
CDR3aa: CASSLTWQPQHF
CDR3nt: TGTGCCAGCAGCTTAACGTGGCAGCCCCAGCATTTT

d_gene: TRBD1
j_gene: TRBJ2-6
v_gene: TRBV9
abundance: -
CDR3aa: CASSGQGLSGANVLTF
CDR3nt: TGTGCCAGCAGCGGACAGGGTCTAAGTGGGGCCAACGTCCTGACTTTC

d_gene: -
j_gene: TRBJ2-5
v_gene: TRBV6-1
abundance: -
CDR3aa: CAVEENAQYF
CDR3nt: TGTGCCGTAGAGGAAAATGCCCAGTACTTC

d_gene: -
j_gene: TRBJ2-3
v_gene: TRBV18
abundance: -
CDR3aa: CASSPSPDTQYF
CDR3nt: TGTGCCAGCTCACCATCCCCAGATACGCAGTATTTT

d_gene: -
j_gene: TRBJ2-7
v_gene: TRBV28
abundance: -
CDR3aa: CASGLLPHISSSYEQYF
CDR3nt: TGTGCCAGCGGTTTATTACCTCACATTTCAAGCTCCTACGAGCAGTACTTC